Below, one T cell receptor (beta chain) is given with its context. This receptor's antigen is unknown. No base qualities exist here, and no much larger clone lies one base off it. The data were obtained in a study of blood T cells in healthy people across ages (dated by TCRdb to the mid-2010s). For the wider study: In model experiments, template switching captured roughly one uniquely barcoded TCR beta cDNA molecule for every two T cells. The study analyzed two additional independent replicas of 1 million unique cDNA reads from the same blood draw for two donors, one aged 18 to 30 and one aged 80 or older. The study measured age-related changes in TCR beta repertoire diversity using deep sequencing normalized with unique cDNA molecular identifiers. To avoid experimental bias, donors of different ages were randomly spread across the sequencing lanes. Four age groups were formed from the donors: young (average 16 years), middle-aged (approximately 39), aged (around 68) and long-lived (less than 85). Overall study results and their limits: Compared with the aged group, more naive CD4+ T cells, fewer expanded clones and increased TCR diversity were shown by the long-lived group, suggesting age selection. Observed TCR beta diversity per million T cells fell roughly linearly with age, and a significant reduction was already apparent by age about 36. Since profiling was done on bulk unsorted PBMCs, naive and antigen-experienced compartments could not be conclusively compared. Estimates of total diversity from one million sequenced T cells were regarded as lower bounds and underestimates. A strong correlation was found between observed TCR beta diversity and the percentage of naive T cells measured by flow cytometry. The CMV infection status of donors was not known, potentially confounding age-related changes in expanded clonotypes.

Library preparation employed 5' RACE. Data came from an Illumina HiSeq 2500. A second 7 to 11 cycle PCR used a sample-barcoded 5' primer and a J-beta primer mix. A template-switch 5' adaptor carrying 12 random nucleotides introduced a unique molecular identifier onto each TCR beta cDNA molecule. Each sample yielded at least 3 million CDR3-containing paired-end reads. First-strand cDNA synthesis was performed from all RNA using the Mint cDNA synthesis kit, with priming by a TRBC-specific oligonucleotide. Following uracil-DNA glycosylase treatment, a first 18-cycle PCR with universal primers M1SS and BC2_uni_R was performed on all cDNA. The source study handled its data this way. For normalization, 1 million high-quality reads, each with a distinct molecular identifier, were randomly selected from each sample. Instead of being binned into consensus sequences, reads that shared molecular identifiers were thrown out. CDR3 identification, clonotype clustering and error correction used MiTCR with a Q25 quality threshold and the strictest error-elimination algorithm. A nonparametric unseen species model using Euler transformation provided a lower-bound estimate of total TCR beta diversity. TCRdb passed the public sequencing reads through fastp at Q25 and MiXCR, retaining productive beta sequences. Entries that share a CDR3 protein sequence are merged under the most common genes and DNA. The V and J calls were determined by TCRdb, not by the authors. Counted in this sample were approximately 1,100,000 distinct CDR3 sequences; roughly 45% of them appeared once. Clones ranked in the top ten supply about 19% of the sample.

The donors were roughly 40 Caucasian individuals from Russia, aged roughly 6 to 90 years, who were systemically healthy. Ten milliliters of peripheral blood were drawn from each donor into EDTA-treated Vacutainer tubes. Ficoll-Paque density-gradient centrifugation was used to isolate PBMCs, with at least 7 million per sample. Total RNA, at least 6 micrograms per sample, was extracted from PBMCs with Trizol reagent. For every donor, an aliquot of PBMCs went through flow cytometry to measure the percentages of naive CD45RAhigh/CD27high T cells. Sequences MNHNY (CDR1) and SVGAGI (CDR2) are obtained from the germline V gene (reference sequence). Trimming removed 2 bases from V and 6 bases from J, leaving 11 bases between the germline ends. The CDR3, from cysteine to phenylalanine, totals 14 residues. Only the CDR3 DNA stays, 42 bases, in frame from base 1.

Here the chain combines TRBV6-6 and TRBJ2-1; the D gene is possibly TRBD2, with 6 bases matching. The clonotype was recovered from a woman aged 55-69 years in good health. What was sequenced was blood. The sequenced DNA: TGTGCCAGCAGTTACCAGGGACTTCTCAATGAGCAGTTCTTC. This yields the protein CASSYQGLLNEQFF.